This T cell receptor beta chain comes out of a study of blood T cells in healthy people across ages. Study-wide results and caveats: Long-lived donors carried more naive CD4+ cells and greater diversity than aged donors.

CDR1 is DFQATT, CDR2 SNEGSKA, per germline (reference sequence). The CDR3 runs to 14 residues. V dropped 1 base and J dropped 2 bases, with 11 bases sitting between them. Points on this clonotype: Its antigen remains unknown.

A second PCR, run for about 7 to 11 cycles, used a sample-barcoded 5' primer plus a J-beta primer mix. TCRdb re-analysed the 5' RACE reads in MiXCR, keeping a single row per CDR3 protein. Here the sample spans 800,000 to 900,000 distinct CDR3 sequences, 62% being singletons. The sequence derives from a man younger than 40 in good health. The sample consisted of blood. This chain links TRBV20-1 with TRBJ1-2; D is undetermined. The CDR3 loop is CSARVRESNYGYTF. CDR3 coding DNA: TGCAGTGCTAGAGTTCGCGAGTCCAACTATGGCTACACCTTC.